The present TCR beta chain was sequenced within a study of blood T cells in healthy people across ages. Primed by a sample-barcoded 5' primer and a J-beta primer mix, a second PCR proceeded for about 7 to 11 cycles. In TCRdb, the 5' RACE reads were re-called with MiXCR into one record per CDR3 protein. The sample records some 790,000 distinct CDR3 sequences, around 30% being singletons. Isolation yielded PBMCs, at least 6 million per sample, in every case. Study-level results: A roughly linear fall in TCR beta diversity per million T cells was seen with increasing age. Both higher diversity and more naive CD4+ cells marked long-lived donors when set against aged donors.

Worth noting for this clonotype: The antigen is unknown.

This receptor was obtained from a woman over 75 in good health. Sequencing used blood.

The CDR3 coding sequence is TGTGCCAGCAGTTCCGGGACATTGGCGAACATTCAGTACTTC. Amino acid sequence: CASSSGTLANIQYF. The chain carries TRBV11-3 and TRBJ2-4; tentative D call: TRBD1 (6 bases). CDR3 length: 14 amino acids. Trimming pared 6 bases from V and 7 bases from J, leaving 16 bases between. The germline V gene encodes CDR1 SGHNT and CDR2 YENEEA.